This T cell receptor (beta chain) was captured by sequencing in a study of tumor and adjacent non-tumor tissue in lung cancer. As for the study in general: Each sample yielded 3.5 million to 5 million productive TCRbeta reads on average.

This CDR3 has 15 amino acids. Germline lookup yields CDR1 PRHDT and CDR2 FYEKMQ (reference sequence). A note on this clonotype: One end of the junction fails to match germline, which may point to a read error.

The template was RNA from unsorted bulk tissue. More than 3 cm separated this lung sample from the edge of the tumor. A modified ARM-PCR protocol with three rounds of nested PCR amplified TCRbeta. TCRdb re-called the multiplex PCR reads with MiXCR, one entry per CDR3 protein. The sample holds more than 60,000 distinct CDR3 sequences, more than 65% seen once. Specimen: distant non-tumor lung tissue. The source of this sequence is a man between 60 and 75 years old with non-small cell lung cancer. V and J are TRBV13 and TRBJ2-3; D possibly matches TRBD1 or TRBD2 (5 bases each). Here the CDR3 reads CASSLARQKADTQYF. The CDR3 DNA sequence: TGTGCTAGCAGCTTAGCGAGACAGAAGGCAGATACGCAGTATTTT.